One sample yielded the 3 T cell receptor beta chains listed below, sequenced in a study of vaccination effects on CD4 cells after COVID-19. Libraries were prepared by immunoSEQ multiplex PCR; TCRdb keeps only in-frame clonotypes and omits some of them. The sample carries 45,000 to 65,000 clones, around 85% recorded once. Their recognized antigens are unknown. Antigen-specific CD4+ T cells were expanded (with viral peptide pools) by the ViraFEST assay ahead of sequencing. Culturing for 9 to 10 days preceded CD4+ T cell isolation. Sequenced here: CD4+ T cells from PBMCs cultured with HCoV-229E spike peptides, sampled before COVID-19 vaccination. The source of these receptors is a human donor who received a COVID-19 vaccine.

In this sample, this clone turned up a few times. This sequence joins TRBV12-3 or TRBV12-4 and TRBJ1-2, with D perhaps TRBD1 (5 bases). This CDR3 spans 13 amino acids. Trimming took 4 bases from V and 3 from J, leaving 9 bases between them. The chain's CDR3 is CASSSRVDYGYTF. CDR3 nucleotides: TGTGCCAGCAGTTCCAGGGTGGACTATGGCTACACCTTC.

The genes are TRBV6-6 and TRBJ1-1, with D perhaps TRBD1 (5 bases). This CDR3 region has 16 residues. Between the trimmed V and J ends, which lost 0 bases and 7 bases, there was a span of 18 bases. Germline V gene lookup returns CDR1 MNHNY and CDR2 SVGAGI (reference sequence). The CDR3 region is CASSYSKGRGPLEAFF. The CDR3 DNA is TGTGCCAGCAGTTACTCAAAGGGGCGCGGGCCCCTTGAAGCTTTCTTT.

The chain recombines TRBV27 with TRBJ2-1; 9 bases line up with TRBD2. The germline V gene encodes CDR1 MNHEY and CDR2 SMNVEV (reference sequence). V shed 6 bases and J 3 bases; nucleotides not matched to a gene: 9. The CDR3 extends over 16 amino acids. The CDR3 region is CASRKFIAGDYNEQFF. CDR3 sequence (DNA): TGTGCCAGCAGGAAATTCATAGCGGGGGACTACAATGAGCAGTTCTTC.